This T cell receptor (beta chain) was obtained from a study of CD4 T cells in relation to SARS-CoV-2 and coronaviruses. To note about this clone: What it recognizes is unknown.

Germline loops: CDR1 MDHEN, CDR2 SYDVKM. The CDR3 spans 15 residues. V shed 10 bases and J shed 0 bases, with 16 bases lying between them. Study-wide findings and caveats: Each donor contributed either pre-pandemic or post-infection samples, not both.

Unexposed donor CD4+ T cells date from about 2011-2018, before the COVID-19 pandemic. CD4+ T cells were isolated from the cells after roughly 11 days of culture. Testing used SARS-CoV-2 S/N and four cold-coronavirus spikes on unexposed-donor CD4+ T cells, cells permitting. Sequencing used immunoSEQ multiplex PCR; TCRdb keeps in-frame clones, though not all of them. The table includes 25,000 to 35,000 clones, about two thirds detected once. The chain joins TRBV28 to TRBJ1-5; possible D gene TRBD1, 5 bases. This clonotype originated in a human donor in good health. The source material was CD4+ T cells from PBMCs, cultured in vitro. CDR3 amino acids: CATSNGGNSNQPQHF. In nucleotides, the CDR3 is TGTGCCACCTCGAATGGGGGGAATAGCAATCAGCCCCAGCATTTT. Full variable domain (remainder filled in from reference TRBV28 and TRBJ1-5): DVKVTQSSRYLVKRTGEKVFLECVQDMDHENMFWYRQDPGLGLRLIYFSYDVKMKEKGDIPEGYSVSREKKERFSLILESASTNQTSMYLCATSNGGNSNQPQHFGDGTRLSIL.